This T cell receptor (beta chain) was captured by sequencing in a study of long-term antiretroviral therapy in people with HIV. Looking at the study overall: By about a decade, the earliest samples predate the 2015 immediate-ART recommendation.

Germline V gene lookup returns CDR1 MDHEN and CDR2 SYDVKM. V lost 6 bases, J lost 5 bases, and 20 bases lay in between. CDR3 length: 16 residues. A remark on this clone: Antigen specificity is unknown.

Findings and caveats of the study: Repertoire dominance by clones expanded before ART was seen at all time points.

Runs used v3.0 of the immunoSEQ assay and were done at survey level. The method was immunoSEQ multiplex PCR; TCRdb's version includes in-frame clones alone and lacks a portion of them. Of 20,000 to 25,000 clones listed, roughly 85% are singletons. Clinicians in the United States treated all participants with HIV. Every specimen provided roughly 1-10 million cryopreserved PBMC before DNA extraction took place. The receptor was derived from a man between 45 and 60 years old with HIV. The specimen comprised unsorted PBMCs, sampled at the start of antiretroviral therapy. This chain links TRBV28 with TRBJ1-5, with TRBD1 as a possible D gene (6 bases). The CDR3 bases are TGTGCCAGCAGCCCACTGGGGGAGGGGGGATATCAGCCCCAGCATTTT. Translated: CASSPLGEGGYQPQHF. The whole variable domain, remainder taken from reference TRBV28 and TRBJ1-5, is DVKVTQSSRYLVKRTGEKVFLECVQDMDHENMFWYRQDPGLGLRLIYFSYDVKMKEKGDIPEGYSVSREKKERFSLILESASTNQTSMYLCASSPLGEGGYQPQHFGDGTRLSIL.